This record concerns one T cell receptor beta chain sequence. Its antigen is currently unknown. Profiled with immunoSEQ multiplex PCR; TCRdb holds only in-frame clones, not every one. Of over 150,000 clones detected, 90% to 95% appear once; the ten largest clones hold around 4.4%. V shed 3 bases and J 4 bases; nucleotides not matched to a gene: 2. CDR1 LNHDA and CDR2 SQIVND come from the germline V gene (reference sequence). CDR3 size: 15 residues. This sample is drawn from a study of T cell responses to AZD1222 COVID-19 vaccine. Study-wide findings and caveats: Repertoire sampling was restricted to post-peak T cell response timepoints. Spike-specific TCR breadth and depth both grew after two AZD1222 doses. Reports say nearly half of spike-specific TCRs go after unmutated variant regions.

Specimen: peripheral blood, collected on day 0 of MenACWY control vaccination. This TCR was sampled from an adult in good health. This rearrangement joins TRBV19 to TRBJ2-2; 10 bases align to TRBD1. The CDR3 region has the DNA TGTGCCAGTAGTATGGGACAGGGGACCACCGGGGAGCTGTTTTTT. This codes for CASSMGQGTTGELFF.